Listed here is a single T cell receptor beta chain. Its specific antigen is unknown. Base quality data are lacking; no much larger clone is found one base away. Samples from volunteer blood donors who had recovered from COVID-19 were contributed by a second Seattle source. Each collaborating institution followed its own protocols to collect whole blood in K2EDTA tubes. For TCRbeta analysis, collaborators shipped samples in one of three forms: frozen whole blood, isolated PBMCs, or DNA extracted from either of those sample types. This sample stems from a study of blood T cell repertoires in COVID-19 (dated by TCRdb to 2020 to 2021). With regard to the full study: Samples from collaborators originated in the United States, Italy and Spain and spanned both the acute and convalescent phases of COVID-19. The repertoires were made available in a free public database intended to serve as a resource for research on the immune response to SARS-CoV-2. A de-identified subject ID, COVID-19 status, age in years and sex were almost always included in the sample metadata. The dataset comprised deeply sampled blood TCRbeta repertoires from subjects exposed to, actively infected with, or recovered from COVID-19. Where available, HLA class I and class II types were obtained from metadata supplied by the sample provider rather than from assay-based typing. The prospective study material was composed of cDNA or gDNA derived from T cells, B-cell-depleted T cells, or PBMCs. The samples were drawn from two sources: the first 160 participants of the ongoing ImmuneRACE study, and 1,254 subjects contributed by 6 global collaborators. The paper as a whole reports these results and caveats: Clinical and demographic metadata were provided uncurated, with the amount varying by source and participant.

The germline V gene (reference sequence) yields MNHEY for CDR1 and SMNVEV for CDR2. The junction carries 16 bases between V and J, which are trimmed by 4 bases and 4 bases respectively. The CDR3 holds 15 amino acids from the cysteine to the phenylalanine. The sequence is cut down to CDR3 DNA, 45 bases in frame from base 1. The immunoSEQ Assay, a bias-controlled multiplex PCR, was used to amplify TCRbeta CDR3 regions from genomic DNA. Per the original workflow: The number of nucleated cells in each sample was estimated by amplification of reference gene primers within the assay. To quantify the absolute abundance of each unique TCRbeta CDR3 rearrangement, sequence reads were collapsed and filtered. For each sample, productive Simpson clonality was calculated by taking the square root of Simpson's diversity index across productive rearrangements. TCRdb limited this immuneACCESS table to in-frame rearrangements with V and J called. A share of clones is missing; checked studies link under half to unresolved V genes, and the rest is unexplained. The V and J calls and clone size were taken over from that table, and D and trimming were inferred from the DNA. The sample table lists some 180,000 clones, 88% of them with a count of one. Roughly 2% of the sample comes from the top ten.

This sequence originates from a man in his fifties who had recovered from COVID-19. Sequencing was performed on peripheral blood. This receptor chain uses TRBV27 and TRBJ1-2; TRBD1 is perhaps the D gene, given 6 matching bases. CDR3 loop: CASSSSGHPGYGYTF. The nucleotide sequence reads as follows: TGTGCCAGCAGTTCGTCGGGACACCCTGGCTATGGCTACACCTTC.